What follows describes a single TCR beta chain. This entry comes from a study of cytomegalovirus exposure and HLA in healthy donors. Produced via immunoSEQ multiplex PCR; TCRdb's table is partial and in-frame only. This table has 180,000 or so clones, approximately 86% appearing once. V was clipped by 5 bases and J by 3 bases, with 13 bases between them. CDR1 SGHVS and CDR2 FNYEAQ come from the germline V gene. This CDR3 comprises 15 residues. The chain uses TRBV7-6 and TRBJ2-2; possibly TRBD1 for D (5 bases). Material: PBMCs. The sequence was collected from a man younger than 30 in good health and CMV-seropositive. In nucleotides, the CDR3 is TGTGCCAGCAGCCCTGGGGCTTACTACACCGGGGAGCTGTTTTTT. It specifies CASSPGAYYTGELFF.